Here is one TCR beta chain with its context. Its antigen remains unidentified. This sample is drawn from a study of shared clonotypes between healthy human individuals. Study-wide results and limits: Generally, naive subsets came out with larger estimated richness than memory subsets.

Measured with immunoSEQ multiplex PCR; TCRdb has only the in-frame clones, and not every one. The sample holds 2 million to 2.5 million clones, approximately 94% seen once. All of the donors resided in Nashville, Tennessee, and each was a Caucasian adult. This clonotype was obtained from a man aged 18 to 29 in good health. Sequencing was carried out using naive CD4+ T cells sorted from blood. The subset here: CD45RA+ positively selected.

CDR3 amino acids: CASSLGLPGAKNIQYF. CDR3 in DNA: TGTGCCAGCAGCTTGGGACTCCCCGGGGCCAAAAACATTCAGTACTTC. The chain uses TRBV5-8 and TRBJ2-4; D not certain. The ends were cut back, 0 bases at V and 1 base at J, with 11 bases in the middle. Germline V gene data show CDR1 as SGHTS and CDR2 as YDEGEE. The CDR3 is 16 residues long. The whole variable domain, remainder taken from reference TRBV5-8 and TRBJ2-4, is EAGVTQSPTHLIKTRGQQATLRCSPISGHTSVYWYQQALGLGLQFLLWYDEGEERNRGNFPPRFSGRQFPNYSSELNVNALELEDSALYLCASSLGLPGAKNIQYFGAGTRLSVL.